This entry describes one TCR beta chain. Its antigen remains unidentified. The data originate from a study of PD-1 blockade in classical Hodgkin lymphoma. About the study: Once every 2 weeks, patients received intravenous nivolumab at 3 mg/kg. The study's findings and limits: Whatever underlies the repertoire differences (possibly disease activity or prior therapy) remains undefined. CD4+ TCR diversity, unlike CD8+, climbed significantly by C4D1. Nivolumab starters within 1 year of ASCT were excluded.

Profiling relied on immunoSEQ multiplex PCR, and the TCRdb table lists in-frame clones only, not all of them. The table has 31,000 or so clones, around 80% seen once. Germline-derived CDR1 and CDR2 are KGHSH and LQKENI. This CDR3 is 16 amino acids long. The ends were cut back, 1 base at V and 2 bases at J, with 11 bases in the middle. Regarding time point: cycle 4 day 1 (C4D1), after 5 to 7 weeks of nivolumab. Every single patient, without exception, relapsed after autologous stem cell transplantation, and brentuximab vedotin exposure varied. Negative magnetic selection isolated CD4+ T cells from thawed PBMCs.

This rearrangement joins TRBV18 to TRBJ1-4, with a possible D match to TRBD1 (5 bases). The receptor was derived from a human donor with classical Hodgkin lymphoma. The sample consisted of CD4+ T cells from blood, taken before the fourth cycle of nivolumab. The CDR3 bases are TGTGCCAGCTCACCACGGTTGGGGGTGACTAATGAAAAACTGTTTTTT. This gives the protein CASSPRLGVTNEKLFF.